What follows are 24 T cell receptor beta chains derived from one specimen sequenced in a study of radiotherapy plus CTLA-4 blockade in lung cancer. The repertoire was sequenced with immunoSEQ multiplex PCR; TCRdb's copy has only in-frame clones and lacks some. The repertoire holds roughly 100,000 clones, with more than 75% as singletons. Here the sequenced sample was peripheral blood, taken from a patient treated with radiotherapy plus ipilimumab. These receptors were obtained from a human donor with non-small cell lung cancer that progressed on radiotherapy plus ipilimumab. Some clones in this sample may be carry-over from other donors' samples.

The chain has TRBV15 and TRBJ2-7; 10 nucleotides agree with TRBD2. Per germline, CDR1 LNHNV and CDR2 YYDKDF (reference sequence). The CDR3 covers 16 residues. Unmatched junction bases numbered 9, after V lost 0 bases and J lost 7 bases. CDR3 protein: CATSRDQPGLAHEQYF. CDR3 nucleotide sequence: TGTGCCACCAGCAGAGATCAACCGGGACTAGCGCATGAGCAGTACTTC.

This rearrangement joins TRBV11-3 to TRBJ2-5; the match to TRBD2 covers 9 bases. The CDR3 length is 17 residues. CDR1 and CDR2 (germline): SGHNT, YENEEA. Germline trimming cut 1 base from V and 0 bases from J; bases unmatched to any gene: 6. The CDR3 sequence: CASSLGWSSGDQETQYF. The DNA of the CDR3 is TGTGCCAGCAGCTTAGGATGGTCTAGCGGGGACCAAGAGACCCAGTACTTC.

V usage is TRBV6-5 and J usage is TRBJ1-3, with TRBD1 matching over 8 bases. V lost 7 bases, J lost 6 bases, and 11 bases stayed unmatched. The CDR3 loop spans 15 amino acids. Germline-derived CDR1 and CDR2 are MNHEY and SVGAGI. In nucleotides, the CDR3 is TGTGCCAGCACGGAACAGGGGGATCGCGAAAACACCATATATTTT. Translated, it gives CASTEQGDRENTIYF.

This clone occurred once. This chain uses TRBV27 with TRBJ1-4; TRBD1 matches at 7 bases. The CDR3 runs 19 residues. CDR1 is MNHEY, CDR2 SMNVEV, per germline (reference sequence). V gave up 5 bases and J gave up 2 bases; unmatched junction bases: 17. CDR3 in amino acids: CASSKHQQGWGTTNEKLFF. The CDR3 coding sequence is TGTGCCAGCAGTAAACATCAACAGGGGTGGGGGACGACTAATGAAAAACTGTTTTTT. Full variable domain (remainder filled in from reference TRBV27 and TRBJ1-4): EAQVTQNPRYLITVTGKKLTVTCSQNMNHEYMSWYRQDPGLGLRQIYYSMNVEVTDKGDVPEGYKVSRKEKRNFPLILESPSPNQTSLYFCASSKHQQGWGTTNEKLFFGSGTQLSVL.

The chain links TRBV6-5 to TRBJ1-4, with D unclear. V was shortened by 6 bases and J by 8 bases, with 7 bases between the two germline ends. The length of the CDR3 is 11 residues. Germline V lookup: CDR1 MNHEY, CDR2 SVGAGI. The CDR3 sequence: CASSGGEKLFF. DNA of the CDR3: TGTGCCAGCAGCGGTGGGGAAAAACTGTTTTTT.

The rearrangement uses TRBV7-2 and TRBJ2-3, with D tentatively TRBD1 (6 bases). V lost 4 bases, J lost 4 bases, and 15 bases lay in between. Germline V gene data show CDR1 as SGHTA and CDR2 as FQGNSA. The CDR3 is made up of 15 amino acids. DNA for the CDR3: TGTGCCAGCAGCTCCGGGACAACGTTCGCAGATACGCAGTATTTT. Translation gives CASSSGTTFADTQYF. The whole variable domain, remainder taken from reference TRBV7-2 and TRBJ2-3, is GAGVSQSPSNKVTEKGKDVELRCDPISGHTALYWYRQSLGQGLEFLIYFQGNSAPDKSGLPSDRFSAERTGGSVSTLTIQRTQQEDSAVYLCASSSGTTFADTQYFGPGTRLTVL.

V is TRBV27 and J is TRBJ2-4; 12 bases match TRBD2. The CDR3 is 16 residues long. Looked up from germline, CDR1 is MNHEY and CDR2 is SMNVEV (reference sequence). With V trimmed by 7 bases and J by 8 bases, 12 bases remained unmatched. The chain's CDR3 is CASKLAGGLIGDIQYF. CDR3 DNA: TGTGCCAGCAAACTAGCGGGGGGTCTCATTGGGGACATTCAGTACTTC.

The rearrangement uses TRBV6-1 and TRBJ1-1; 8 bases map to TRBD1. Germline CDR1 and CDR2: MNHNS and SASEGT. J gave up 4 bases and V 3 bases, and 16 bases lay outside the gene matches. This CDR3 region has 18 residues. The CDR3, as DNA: TGTGCCAGCAGTGATCTGTTTCAGGGGGCGGGGGTTGGCACTGAAGCTTTCTTT. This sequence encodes CASSDLFQGAGVGTEAFF.

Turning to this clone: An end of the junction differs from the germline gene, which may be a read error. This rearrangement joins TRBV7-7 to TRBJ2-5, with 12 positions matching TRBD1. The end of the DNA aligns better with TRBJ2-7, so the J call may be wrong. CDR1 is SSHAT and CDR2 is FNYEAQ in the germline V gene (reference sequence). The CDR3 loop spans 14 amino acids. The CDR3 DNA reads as TGTGCTAGCAGCCGCGGGACAGGGGGCAACGAGCAGTACTTC. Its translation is CASSRGTGGNEQYF.

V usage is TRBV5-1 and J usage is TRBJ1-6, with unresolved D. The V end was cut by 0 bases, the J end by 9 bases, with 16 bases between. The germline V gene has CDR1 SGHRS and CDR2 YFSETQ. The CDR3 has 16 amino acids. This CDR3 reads CASSLAGLENSSPLHF. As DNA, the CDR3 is TGCGCCAGCAGCTTGGCCGGATTGGAGAATTCTTCACCCCTCCACTTT.

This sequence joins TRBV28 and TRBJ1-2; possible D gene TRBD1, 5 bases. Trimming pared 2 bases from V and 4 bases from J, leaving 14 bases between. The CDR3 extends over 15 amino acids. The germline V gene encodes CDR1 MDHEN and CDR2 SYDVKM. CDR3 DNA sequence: TGTGCCAGCAGTTTACTAGACAGAGACATCTATGGCTACACCTTC. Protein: CASSLLDRDIYGYTF.

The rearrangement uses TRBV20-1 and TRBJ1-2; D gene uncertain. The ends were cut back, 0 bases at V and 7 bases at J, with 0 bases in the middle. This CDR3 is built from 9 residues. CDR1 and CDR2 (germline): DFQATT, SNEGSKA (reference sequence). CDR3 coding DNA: TGCAGTGCTAGAGATGGCTACACCTTC. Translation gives CSARDGYTF.

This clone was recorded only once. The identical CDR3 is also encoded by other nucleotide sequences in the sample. In DNA form, the CDR3 reads TGTGCCAGCAGCTATAGCTCTGGGGCCAACGTCCTGACTTTC. Translated, it gives CASSYSSGANVLTF. This rearrangement joins TRBV6-5 to TRBJ2-6; D unresolved. The CDR3 loop spans 14 amino acids. Trimming stripped 6 bases from V and 0 bases from J, with 6 bases between. The germline gives CDR1 MNHEY, CDR2 SVGAGI.

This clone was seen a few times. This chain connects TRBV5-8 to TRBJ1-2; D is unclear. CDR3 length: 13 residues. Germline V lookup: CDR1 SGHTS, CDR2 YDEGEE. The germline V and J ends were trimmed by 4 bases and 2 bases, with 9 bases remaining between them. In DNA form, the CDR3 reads TGTGCCAGCAGCCCATTACACAACTATGGCTACACCTTC. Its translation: CASSPLHNYGYTF.

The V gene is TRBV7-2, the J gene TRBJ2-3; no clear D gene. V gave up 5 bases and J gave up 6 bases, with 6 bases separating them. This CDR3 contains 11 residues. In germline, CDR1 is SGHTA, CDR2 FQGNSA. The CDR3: CASSPMDTQYF. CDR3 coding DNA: TGTGCCAGCAGCCCTATGGATACGCAGTATTTT.

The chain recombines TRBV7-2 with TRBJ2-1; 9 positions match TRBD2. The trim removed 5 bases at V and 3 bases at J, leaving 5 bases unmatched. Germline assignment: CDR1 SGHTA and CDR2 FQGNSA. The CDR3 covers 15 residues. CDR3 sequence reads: CASSQGLAVYNEQFF. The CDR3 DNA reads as TGTGCCAGCAGCCAGGGACTAGCTGTCTACAATGAGCAGTTCTTC.

CDR3 nucleotides: TGTGCCAGCAGCTTAGGAGTACGCCAGCCCCAGCATTTT. This translates into CASSLGVRQPQHF. This rearrangement joins TRBV7-8 to TRBJ1-5, with D hard to call. The CDR3 loop spans 13 amino acids. The V end lost 1 base, the J end lost 7 bases, and 8 bases lay between the germline ends. From germline, CDR1 is SGHVS and CDR2 FQNEAQ.

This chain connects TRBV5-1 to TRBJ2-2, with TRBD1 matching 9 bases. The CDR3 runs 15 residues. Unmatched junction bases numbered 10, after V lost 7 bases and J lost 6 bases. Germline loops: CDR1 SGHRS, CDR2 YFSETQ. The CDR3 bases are TGCGCCAGCGGTATGGGACAGGGTCCCTCCGGGGAGCTGTTTTTT. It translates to CASGMGQGPSGELFF.

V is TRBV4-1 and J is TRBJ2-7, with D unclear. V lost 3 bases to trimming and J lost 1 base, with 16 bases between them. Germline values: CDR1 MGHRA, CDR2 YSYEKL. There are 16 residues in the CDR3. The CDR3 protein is CASSQADFLFSYEQYF. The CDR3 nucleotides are TGCGCCAGCAGCCAGGCAGACTTCTTGTTTTCCTACGAGCAGTACTTC.

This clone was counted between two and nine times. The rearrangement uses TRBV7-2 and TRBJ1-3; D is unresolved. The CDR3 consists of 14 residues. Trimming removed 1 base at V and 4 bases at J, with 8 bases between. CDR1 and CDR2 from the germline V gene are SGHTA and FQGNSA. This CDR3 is CASSLDGRGNTIYF. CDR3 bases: TGTGCCAGCAGCTTAGATGGCAGAGGAAACACCATATATTTT. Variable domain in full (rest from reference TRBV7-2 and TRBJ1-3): GAGVSQSPSNKVTEKGKDVELRCDPISGHTALYWYRQSLGQGLEFLIYFQGNSAPDKSGLPSDRFSAERTGGSVSTLTIQRTQQEDSAVYLCASSLDGRGNTIYFGEGSWLTVV.

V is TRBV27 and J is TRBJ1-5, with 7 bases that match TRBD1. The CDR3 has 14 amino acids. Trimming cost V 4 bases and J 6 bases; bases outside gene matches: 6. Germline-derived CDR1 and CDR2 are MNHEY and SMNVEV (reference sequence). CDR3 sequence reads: CASSYGQAGQPQHF. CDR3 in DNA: TGTGCCAGCAGTTACGGACAGGCTGGTCAGCCCCAGCATTTT.

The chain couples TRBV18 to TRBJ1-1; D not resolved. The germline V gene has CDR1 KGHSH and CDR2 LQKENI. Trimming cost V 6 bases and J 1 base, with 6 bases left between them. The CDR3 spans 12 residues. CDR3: CASSHRNTEAFF. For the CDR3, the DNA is TGTGCCAGCTCGCACAGGAACACTGAAGCTTTCTTT.

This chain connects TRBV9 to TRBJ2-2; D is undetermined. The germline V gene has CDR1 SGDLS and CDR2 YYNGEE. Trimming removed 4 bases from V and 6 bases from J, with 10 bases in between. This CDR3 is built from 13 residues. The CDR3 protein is CASSPTLSGELFF. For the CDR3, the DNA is TGTGCCAGCAGCCCAACCCTCTCCGGGGAGCTGTTTTTT.

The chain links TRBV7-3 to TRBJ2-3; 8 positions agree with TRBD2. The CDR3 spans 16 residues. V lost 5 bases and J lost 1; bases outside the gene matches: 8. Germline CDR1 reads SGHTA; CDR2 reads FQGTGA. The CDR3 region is CASSKDSGMGTDTQYF. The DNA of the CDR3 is TGTGCCAGCAGCAAAGATAGCGGGATGGGCACAGATACGCAGTATTTT.